The 28 T cell receptor beta chains below all came from one sample that was sequenced in a study of beta chain features in type 1 diabetes. Findings and limits, study-wide: TCRB CDR3s from Type 1 diabetes patients were moderately but significantly shorter in all four CD4+ subsets.

The antigens of these receptors remain unknown. The isolated RNA, all of it, was reverse transcribed, so expressed TCRB transcripts were what got sequenced. Here immunoSEQ multiplex PCR was the method, and the copy in TCRdb shows in-frame clones only, minus some. Altogether hundreds of thousands of clones are present, about 15% being singletons, with the ten largest covering 0.015% to 0.017%. The sequenced sample was naive CD4+ T cells from blood. These receptors all stem from a man aged 18 to 30 with type 1 diabetes.

This clone was counted a few times. J is TRBJ2-3 and V is TRBV30; 11 bases are shared with TRBD2. The CDR3 is 15 residues long. Per germline, CDR1 GTSNPN and CDR2 SVGIG (reference sequence). The junction had 4 bases not matched to a gene; V was cut back by 2 bases and J by 3 bases. The CDR3 bases are TGTGCCTGGAGTAAGGGGACTAGCGGAACAGATACGCAGTATTTT. Its translation is CAWSKGTSGTDTQYF.

This chain joins TRBV15 and TRBJ2-7; D is unresolved. The CDR3 covers 15 residues. Trimming removed 0 bases from V and 2 bases from J, with 11 bases in between. Germline assignment: CDR1 LNHNV and CDR2 YYDKDF (reference sequence). The CDR3 bases are TGTGCCACCAGCAGAGAGCGGCTGGGTACCTACGAGCAGTACTTC. Amino acid sequence: CATSRERLGTYEQYF.

The sample holds a few counts of this clone. The chain recombines TRBV11-2 with TRBJ2-7; possibly TRBD2 for D (5 bases). CDR3 length equals 13 residues. The ends were cut back, 3 bases at V and 7 bases at J, with 13 bases in the middle. The germline V gene encodes CDR1 SGHAT and CDR2 FQNNGV. As DNA, the CDR3 is TGTGCCAGCAGCTTCGGGGAGAGGCGTGAGCAGTACTTC. Residues: CASSFGERREQYF.

This clone was observed a handful of times. V and J are TRBV14 and TRBJ2-5; TRBD2 agrees at 7 bases. CDR1 SGHDN and CDR2 FVKESK come from the germline V gene. The junction had 6 bases not matched to a gene; V was cut back by 3 bases and J by 2 bases. CDR3 length: 15 amino acids. CDR3 sequence reads: CASSHWSGTQETQYF. DNA for the CDR3: TGTGCCAGCAGCCATTGGAGCGGGACTCAAGAGACCCAGTACTTC.

There are many counts of this clone. V usage is TRBV29-1 and J usage is TRBJ2-2; D unresolved. Trimming stripped 5 bases from V and 7 bases from J, with 8 bases between. In germline, CDR1 is SQVTM, CDR2 ANQGSEA. This CDR3 has 11 amino acids. The CDR3 DNA sequence: TGCAGCGTTTACAGCAACGGGGAGCTGTTTTTT. Its protein product is CSVYSNGELFF.

V usage is TRBV7-9 and J usage is TRBJ1-4, with D perhaps matching TRBD1 (5 bases). Trimming removed 8 bases from V and 4 bases from J, with 11 bases in between. The CDR3 consists of 13 residues. The germline V gene has CDR1 SEHNR and CDR2 FQNEAQ (reference sequence). The CDR3 spells CASGYRSNEKLFF. The CDR3 nucleotides are TGTGCCAGCGGATACAGGAGTAATGAAAAACTGTTTTTT.

This clone appeared a few times. J is TRBJ2-3 and V is TRBV10-3; 12 bases are shared with TRBD2. The CDR3 extends over 15 amino acids. Germline lookup yields CDR1 ENHRY and CDR2 SYGVKD. V shed 6 bases and J 6 bases; nucleotides not matched to a gene: 7. CDR3 bases: TGTGCCATCAGCCGACTAGCGGGAGAGGGGGATACGCAGTATTTT. Amino acids: CAISRLAGEGDTQYF.

A few counts support this clone. The rearrangement links TRBV6-1 to TRBJ2-7; the D gene is possibly TRBD1 (6 bases). Trimming stripped 7 bases from V and 7 bases from J, with 17 bases between. Germline assignment: CDR1 MNHNS and CDR2 SASEGT. The CDR3 has 13 amino acids. The CDR3 DNA follows: TGTGCCAGCACCCTTACTCTTACAGGGGAGCAGTACTTC. It is translated as CASTLTLTGEQYF.

The chain combines TRBV29-1 with TRBJ1-2, with D perhaps matching TRBD1 (6 bases). The germline V and J ends were trimmed by 4 bases and 4 bases, with 16 bases remaining between them. The germline V gene encodes CDR1 SQVTM and CDR2 ANQGSEA. This CDR3 spans 14 amino acids. As DNA, the CDR3 is TGCAGCGTTGGGCCCCGACAGGCGATCTATGGCTACACCTTC. It encodes CSVGPRQAIYGYTF. Looking up the rest from reference TRBV29-1 and TRBJ1-2 gives the full variable domain: SAVISQKPSRDICQRGTSLTIQCQVDSQVTMMFWYRQQPGQSLTLIATANQGSEATYESGFVIDKFPISRPNLTFSTLTVSNMSPEDSSIYLCSVGPRQAIYGYTFGSGTRLTVV.

V is TRBV6-5 and J is TRBJ1-2; D gene unclear. This CDR3 is built from 15 residues. Germline CDR1 MNHEY, CDR2 SVGAGI. V gave up 9 bases and J gave up 4 bases, with 21 bases separating them. As DNA, the CDR3 is TGTGCCAGTAGAAGGGAGCAAGCCTCCCCCTATGGCTACACCTTC. This encodes CASRREQASPYGYTF.

The table lists this clone with a few counts. This rearrangement joins TRBV28 to TRBJ1-2; D is possibly TRBD1 (5 bases). The germline gives CDR1 MDHEN, CDR2 SYDVKM. Trimming took off 5 bases at V and 3 bases at J, with 10 bases between the two ends. The CDR3 runs 13 residues. In DNA form, the CDR3 reads TGTGCCAGCAGTGAAGACAGCTACTATGGCTACACCTTC. Translated: CASSEDSYYGYTF.

Here the CDR3 DNA reads TGTGCCAGCAGCGACAAACTAGCGGGAGACAATGAGCAGTTCTTC. Translating it yields CASSDKLAGDNEQFF. The chain uses TRBV5-4 and TRBJ2-1; 11 bases match TRBD2. This CDR3 contains 15 residues. In germline, CDR1 is SGHNT, CDR2 YYREEE (reference sequence). The V gene end was trimmed by 4 bases and the J gene end by 5 bases; junction bases not matched to a gene: 5.

The V and J genes are TRBV4-2 and TRBJ2-3, with a tentative D call TRBD2 (6 bases). CDR3 size: 14 residues. Germline V gene lookup returns CDR1 LGHNA and CDR2 YNFKEQ. Trimming took off 1 base at V and 11 bases at J, with 16 bases between the two ends. The CDR3 loop is CASSQATVGSGQYF. The CDR3 DNA is TGTGCCAGCAGCCAAGCGACGGTCGGTAGCGGGCAGTATTTT.

The CDR3 loop reads CASSDAGRVRAKNIQYF. In nucleotides, the CDR3 is TGTGCCAGCAGTGACGCGGGTAGGGTTCGGGCCAAAAACATTCAGTACTTC. The chain recombines TRBV2 with TRBJ2-4; TRBD2 might be the D (5 bases). The CDR3 sequence is 17 residues long. Germline-derived CDR1 and CDR2 are SNHLY and FYNNEI. V dropped 3 bases and J dropped 1 base, with 16 bases sitting between them.

This clone has only a few counts. J is TRBJ2-5 and V is TRBV5-6; perhaps TRBD2 as D (5 bases). Germline CDR1 SGHDT, CDR2 YYEEEE. This CDR3 has 14 amino acids. Trimming removed 2 bases from V and 4 bases from J, with 12 bases in between. The CDR3 loop is CASSFVSGRETQYF. In DNA form, the CDR3 reads TGTGCCAGCAGCTTCGTTTCGGGGAGAGAGACCCAGTACTTC.

This clone was recorded a few times. The chain carries TRBV30 and TRBJ1-5, with D perhaps TRBD1 (5 bases). V was shortened by 5 bases and J by 0 bases, with 11 bases between the two germline ends. The CDR3 consists of 14 residues. Germline V gene lookup returns CDR1 GTSNPN and CDR2 SVGIG (reference sequence). The CDR3 is CAWAEGNSNQPQHF. In DNA, the CDR3 is TGTGCCTGGGCGGAGGGGAATAGCAATCAGCCCCAGCATTTT.

The V call is TRBV7-2, the J call TRBJ2-3, with 9 nucleotides matching TRBD2. This CDR3 comprises 17 residues. Per the germline V gene, CDR1 is SGHTA and CDR2 is FQGNSA. V was clipped by 4 bases and J by 3 bases; unmatched bases: 11. CDR3 protein: CASSSPASGGLTDTQYF. CDR3 DNA: TGTGCCAGCAGCTCCCCTGCGAGCGGGGGGTTAACAGATACGCAGTATTTT.

This clone was counted a few times. The chain recombines TRBV7-9 with TRBJ1-6; D unclear. The CDR3 is 18 amino acids. V was cut by 2 bases and J by 5 bases, with 19 bases left in between. Germline CDR1 reads SEHNR; CDR2 reads FQNEAQ (reference sequence). DNA of the CDR3: TGTGCCAGCAGCTTACGGTCCCTCCTGGCGGGCCATAATTCACCCCTCCACTTT. It yields the protein CASSLRSLLAGHNSPLHF.

Written as DNA, the CDR3 is TGTGCCAGCAGTAGTAGGGAGGGGACATATGGCTACACCTTC. It specifies CASSSREGTYGYTF. The chain links TRBV27 to TRBJ1-2; the D gene is possibly TRBD1 (6 bases). From germline, CDR1 is MNHEY and CDR2 SMNVEV (reference sequence). This CDR3 is 14 amino acids long. V was trimmed by 5 bases and J by 5 bases, leaving 15 bases between them.

This clone was observed a few times. The gene calls are TRBV7-9 and TRBJ1-2, with unresolved D. Germline-derived CDR1 and CDR2 are SEHNR and FQNEAQ (reference sequence). The CDR3 contains 13 residues. Trimming removed 0 bases at V and 8 bases at J, with 10 bases between. CDR3 bases: TGTGCCAGCAGCTTAGCGCTCAGGAACGGCTACACCTTC. Encoded protein: CASSLALRNGYTF.

CDR3 DNA sequence: TGCGCCAGCAGCTTCCAAACACGGAGAAACACTGAAGCTTTCTTT. Amino acids: CASSFQTRRNTEAFF. The chain recombines TRBV5-1 with TRBJ1-1; no clear D gene. Germline V lookup: CDR1 SGHRS, CDR2 YFSETQ. V was clipped by 2 bases and J by 2 bases, with 13 bases between them. This CDR3 region has 15 residues.

In its sample, this clone was seen a few times. V gene TRBV5-4 combines with J gene TRBJ2-5; TRBD2 aligns across 7 bases. The CDR3 contains 14 residues. The V gene's germline CDR1 is SGHNT and CDR2 YYREEE (reference sequence). The V and J ends lost 4 bases and 3 bases, in that order; junction bases with no gene match: 6. The CDR3 DNA sequence: TGTGCCAGCAGCGATACCGGGACTAAAGAGACCCAGTACTTC. Translation: CASSDTGTKETQYF.

The V call is TRBV15, the J call TRBJ2-7; D is ambiguous. Germline assignment: CDR1 LNHNV and CDR2 YYDKDF (reference sequence). Trimming pared 3 bases from V and 6 bases from J, leaving 15 bases between. The CDR3 totals 14 residues. The CDR3 protein is CATSSRPVSGEQYF. Written as DNA, the CDR3 is TGTGCCACCAGCAGTCGGCCGGTTTCAGGCGAGCAGTACTTC.

This chain uses TRBV4-3 with TRBJ2-7; 7 nucleotides align to TRBD1. CDR1 LGHNA and CDR2 YSLEER come from the germline V gene. J was trimmed by 3 bases and V by 1 base; bases with no gene match: 6. This CDR3 is built from 15 residues. The CDR3 DNA follows: TGCGCCAGCAGCCAAGCATCAGGGGGATTCTACGAGCAGTACTTC. Protein sequence: CASSQASGGFYEQYF.

Only a few counts were recorded for this clone. The chain has TRBV28 and TRBJ2-1, with D perhaps TRBD2 (5 bases). Looked up from germline, CDR1 is MDHEN and CDR2 is SYDVKM. This CDR3 comprises 15 residues. Deletions cut 2 bases from V and 3 bases from J, with 11 bases between. The CDR3 protein is CASSLKGLIYNEQFF. In nucleotides, the CDR3 is TGTGCCAGCAGTTTAAAAGGACTGATCTACAATGAGCAGTTCTTC.

The DNA for the CDR3 is TGTGCCAGCAGCATCCGGGACAGGGGGTCTTCTGGACACTACGAGCAGTACTTC. This encodes CASSIRDRGSSGHYEQYF. The chain links TRBV7-9 to TRBJ2-7; 11 positions agree with TRBD1. The junction had 15 bases not matched to a gene; V was cut back by 5 bases and J by 3 bases. The germline CDR1 and CDR2 sequences are SEHNR and FQNEAQ (reference sequence). CDR3 length equals 18 residues.

V usage is TRBV29-1 and J usage is TRBJ1-1; D remains unclear. Per germline, CDR1 SQVTM and CDR2 ANQGSEA. V was trimmed by 5 bases and J by 4 bases, leaving 11 bases between them. CDR3 size: 12 residues. CDR3 in amino acids: CSVRLYTTEAFF. CDR3 nucleotide sequence: TGCAGCGTTCGACTGTATACCACTGAAGCTTTCTTT.

This clone was found a few times. This chain connects TRBV25-1 to TRBJ2-7, with D perhaps matching TRBD1 (5 bases). The CDR3 totals 13 residues. Germline CDR1 is MGHDK and CDR2 is SYGVNS. V was pared by 3 bases and J by 0 bases, with 6 bases between. The CDR3 DNA follows: TGTGCCAGCAGTGACAGGGTCTCCTACGAGCAGTACTTC. Amino acid sequence: CASSDRVSYEQYF.